What follows are 21 T cell receptor beta chains derived from one specimen sequenced in a study of T-cell reconstitution after alpha-beta-depleted transplantation in children. Molecular barcoding with unique molecular identifiers was used for the TCRbeta library. A single record per CDR3 protein comes from TCRdb applying MiXCR to the PCR reads. Of about 690,000 distinct CDR3 sequences listed, 15% to 20% are singletons. The sample was PBMCs from the stem cell graft donor, taken from the stem cell graft. Receptors originate from a human donor who donated a stem cell graft to a child with acute myeloid leukemia.

Only a few counts were recorded for this clonotype. This rearrangement joins TRBV12-3 or TRBV12-4 to TRBJ1-5; TRBD1 might be the D (6 bases). V was cut by 7 bases and J by 6 bases, with 13 bases left in between. The CDR3 loop spans 13 amino acids. CDR3 residues: CASKGESSQPQHF. As DNA, the CDR3 is TGTGCCAGCAAGGGGGAGAGTAGTCAGCCCCAGCATTTT.

There are a few counts of this clonotype. V gene TRBV12-3 or TRBV12-4 combines with J gene TRBJ2-3; D perhaps matches TRBD1 (6 bases). The CDR3 runs 11 residues. Trimming took off 6 bases at V and 7 bases at J, with 8 bases between the two ends. CDR3 sequence (DNA): TGTGCCAGCAGCAGGGGTAATACGCAGTATTTT. This translates into CASSRGNTQYF.

In its sample, this clonotype was seen many times. The rearrangement links TRBV29-1 to TRBJ2-1, with TRBD1 identical over 9 bases. This CDR3 is 15 amino acids long. Per germline, CDR1 SQVTM and CDR2 ANQGSEA. J lost 3 bases, V lost 4 bases, and 7 bases had no gene match. The CDR3 DNA sequence: TGCAGCGTTGGGGGGGACAGGGCGTTCTACAATGAGCAGTTCTTC. Amino acid sequence: CSVGGDRAFYNEQFF.

This clonotype was observed a handful of times. The V and J genes are TRBV5-6 and TRBJ2-2, with D possibly TRBD1 on 6 matching bases. V was trimmed by 4 bases and J by 5 bases, leaving 9 bases between them. This CDR3 region has 13 residues. The germline CDR1 and CDR2 sequences are SGHDT and YYEEEE. The CDR3 is CASSHGQTGELFF. In DNA form, the CDR3 reads TGTGCCAGCAGCCACGGACAGACCGGGGAGCTGTTTTTT.

V is TRBV7-2 and J is TRBJ2-5, with D perhaps TRBD1 or TRBD2 (5 bases each). The CDR3 totals 14 residues. V was clipped by 3 bases and J by 5 bases, with 13 bases between them. Germline V CDR1 and CDR2: SGHTA, FQGNSA. This CDR3 reads CASSLLGGGETQYF. CDR3 DNA sequence: TGTGCCAGCAGCTTGCTTGGGGGTGGGGAGACCCAGTACTTC.

This clonotype came up a few times. The chain uses TRBV20-1 and TRBJ2-3, with 8 bases lining up with TRBD1. V shed 0 bases, J shed 5 bases, and the junction held 22 bases outside the gene matches. Germline lookup yields CDR1 DFQATT and CDR2 SNEGSKA (reference sequence). The CDR3 is 20 residues long. The CDR3 loop reads CSARDYENLFGQGVGDTQYF. CDR3 coding DNA: TGCAGTGCTAGAGATTACGAGAATCTTTTCGGACAGGGAGTGGGAGATACGCAGTATTTT.

This clonotype has more than one count but fewer than ten. The V and J genes are TRBV12-3 or TRBV12-4 and TRBJ2-1; D may correspond to TRBD1 or TRBD2 (5 bases each). There are 15 residues in the CDR3. The germline V and J ends were trimmed by 6 bases and 5 bases, with 17 bases remaining between them. In DNA, the CDR3 is TGTGCCAGCAGATACGGGACGGCGCAAAACAATGAGCAGTTCTTC. It specifies CASRYGTAQNNEQFF.

This clonotype was seen at least ten times. The genes are TRBV4-3 and TRBJ2-7; no firm D call. The CDR3 extends over 14 amino acids. Germline assignment: CDR1 LGHNA and CDR2 YSLEER. V lost 0 bases to trimming and J lost 3 bases, with 9 bases between them. Here the CDR3 DNA reads TGCGCCAGCAGCCAAGAACTTCTCGACTACGAGCAGTACTTC. Translation: CASSQELLDYEQYF.

This clonotype showed up many times. V and J are TRBV13 and TRBJ2-6, with no clear D. Germline V gene lookup returns CDR1 PRHDT and CDR2 FYEKMQ (reference sequence). The CDR3 runs 13 residues. Trimming took off 7 bases at V and 1 base at J, with 5 bases between the two ends. CDR3 protein: CASKQSGANVLTF. CDR3 bases: TGTGCCAGCAAACAATCTGGGGCCAACGTCCTGACTTTC.

This clonotype was seen many times. The chain combines TRBV29-1 with TRBJ1-1; no reliable D call. The CDR3 is made up of 13 amino acids. V was shortened by 3 bases and J by 1 base, with 9 bases between the two germline ends. In germline, CDR1 is SQVTM, CDR2 ANQGSEA. The CDR3 nucleotides read TGCAGCGTTGAGAATTTGCAGAACACTGAAGCTTTCTTT. Its protein product is CSVENLQNTEAFF.

Points on this clonotype: A read error may be the cause here, since a much bigger clone is one base away. CDR3 coding DNA: TGCAGTGCAGGAAGCGGGGAGGTGAATGAGCAGTTCTTC. Its translation: CSAGSGEVNEQFF. The chain uses TRBV20-1 and TRBJ2-1, with 7 nucleotides matching TRBD2. This CDR3 is built from 13 residues. Germline assignment: CDR1 DFQATT and CDR2 SNEGSKA (reference sequence). With 6 bases clipped from V and 7 bases from J, the junction kept 9 bases outside the gene matches.

This clonotype was seen ten or more times. The chain uses TRBV10-3 and TRBJ1-4; D remains unclear. Germline CDR1 and CDR2: ENHRY and SYGVKD. V lost 0 bases and J 0 bases, leaving 11 bases between the germline ends. The length of the CDR3 is 17 residues. The CDR3: CAISESGSLATNEKLFF. CDR3 sequence (DNA): TGTGCCATCAGTGAGTCGGGGAGTCTTGCAACTAATGAAAAACTGTTTTTT.

At least ten counts were recorded for this clonotype. This chain connects TRBV7-2 to TRBJ2-6; D is uncertain. The germline CDR1 and CDR2 sequences are SGHTA and FQGNSA. CDR3 length equals 17 residues. Trimming removed 5 bases from V and 0 bases from J, with 14 bases in between. In nucleotides, the CDR3 is TGTGCCAGCAGCCGCGACCTTTCTAACTCTGGGGCCAACGTCCTGACTTTC. Translated, it gives CASSRDLSNSGANVLTF.

V is TRBV12-3 or TRBV12-4 and J is TRBJ2-1; D call uncertain. V lost 6 bases and J 4 bases, leaving 10 bases between the germline ends. CDR3 length: 13 amino acids. CDR3 residues: CASSPRAYNEQFF. The CDR3 DNA reads TGTGCCAGCAGCCCACGGGCTTACAATGAGCAGTTCTTC.

V usage is TRBV7-6 and J usage is TRBJ1-5; 10 bases map to TRBD1. The CDR3 has 19 amino acids. Germline-derived CDR1 and CDR2 are SGHVS and FNYEAQ. The V and J ends lost 5 bases and 6 bases, in that order; junction bases with no gene match: 19. The CDR3 region is CASSPSVARDRGGTQPQHF. In DNA form, the CDR3 reads TGTGCCAGCAGCCCCTCAGTGGCGAGGGACAGGGGTGGCACTCAGCCCCAGCATTTT. Based on the CDR3 plus reference TRBV7-6 and TRBJ1-5, the full variable domain is GAGVSQSPRYKVTKRGQDVALRCDPISGHVSLYWYRQALGQGPEFLTYFNYEAQQDKSGLPNDRFSAERPEGSISTLTIQRTEQRDSAMYRCASSPSVARDRGGTQPQHFGDGTRLSIL.

The genes are TRBV7-2 and TRBJ2-5; D not certain. CDR1 SGHTA and CDR2 FQGNSA come from the germline V gene. Deletions cut 6 bases from V and 3 bases from J, with 11 bases between. The CDR3 extends over 13 amino acids. The CDR3 DNA reads TGTGCCAGCAGACCCCCCTCCGAAGAGACCCAGTACTTC. This gives the protein CASRPPSEETQYF.

This clonotype was found many times. This CDR3 reads CSAPQGMGEAFF. As DNA, the CDR3 is TGCAGTGCTCCACAGGGGATGGGTGAAGCTTTCTTT. The chain employs TRBV20-1 and TRBJ1-1; 7 bases map to TRBD1. The J segment lost 7 bases and the V segment lost 5 bases, leaving 7 bases of the junction unmatched. This CDR3 has 12 residues. From germline, CDR1 is DFQATT and CDR2 SNEGSKA (reference sequence).

This clonotype was observed at least ten times. V and J are TRBV5-6 and TRBJ2-7; either TRBD1 or TRBD2 may fit D (5 bases each). Per germline, CDR1 SGHDT and CDR2 YYEEEE. The V gene lost 3 bases and the J gene lost 3 bases, with 16 bases spanning the gap. This CDR3 has 15 residues. CDR3 sequence reads: CASSWSTGRGYEQYV. CDR3 nucleotide sequence: TGTGCCAGCAGCTGGAGTACGGGGCGAGGCTACGAGCAGTACGTC.

This clonotype came up many times. The chain couples TRBV7-2 to TRBJ2-1; D call uncertain. The germline V gene encodes CDR1 SGHTA and CDR2 FQGNSA. V was pared by 3 bases and J by 7 bases, with 4 bases between. The CDR3 extends over 11 amino acids. CDR3 bases: TGTGCCAGCAGCTTGCTTAATGAGCAGTTCTTC. The encoded protein is CASSLLNEQFF.

This chain connects TRBV5-1 to TRBJ1-2; a weak D match, TRBD1 (6 bases). The CDR3 runs to 16 residues. Germline CDR1 reads SGHRS; CDR2 reads YFSETQ. Trimming pared 1 base from V and 5 bases from J, leaving 18 bases between. The CDR3 is CASSLHREGGGYGYTF. The CDR3 DNA is TGCGCCAGCAGCTTGCACAGGGAGGGAGGTGGATATGGCTACACCTTC.

Concerning this clonotype: Sequence at one end of the junction differs from germline and may be a read error. CDR3 in amino acids: CSARGWGGNQPQHF. The CDR3 DNA reads as TGCAGTGCAAGAGGGTGGGGAGGCAATCAGCCCCAGCATTTT. The chain joins TRBV20-1 to TRBJ1-5; D call uncertain. This CDR3 contains 14 residues. Germline V CDR1 and CDR2: DFQATT, SNEGSKA (reference sequence).